These 24 T cell receptor beta chains came from one sample sequenced in a study of shared clonotypes between healthy human individuals. TCRdb keeps only in-frame clones here, not all; method: immunoSEQ multiplex PCR. The sample comprises about 1 million clones, about four fifths of which are singletons, and 0.52% rests with the top ten. Material for sequencing was memory CD4+ T cells from PBMCs. Sample subset: CD45RA-negative fraction. These receptor sequences come from a man younger than 30 in good health. Some clones in this sample may be carry-over from other donors' samples.

With respect to this clone: In the same sample, other DNA sequences code for this CDR3. J is TRBJ1-2 and V is TRBV29-1; D gene unclear. Trimming left V 4 bases short and J 1 base short, with 4 bases between. Germline CDR1 and CDR2: SQVTM and ANQGSEA. This CDR3 is 11 amino acids long. Here the CDR3 DNA reads TGCAGCGTTGGGGGTAACTATGGCTACACCTTC. Translated, it gives CSVGGNYGYTF.

This clone was detected only once. The chain is built from TRBV25-1 and TRBJ2-1; D is ambiguous. The germline CDR1 and CDR2 sequences are MGHDK and SYGVNS. Trimming stripped 6 bases from V and 10 bases from J, with 10 bases between. CDR3 length: 11 residues. CDR3 sequence reads: CASRLRWEQFF. Here the CDR3 DNA reads TGTGCCAGCAGACTGAGGTGGGAGCAGTTCTTC.

The chain employs TRBV14 and TRBJ2-1; unclear D gene. The CDR3 consists of 13 residues. The V gene lost 0 bases and the J gene lost 12 bases, with 12 bases spanning the gap. In germline, CDR1 is SGHDN, CDR2 FVKESK. CDR3 nucleotide sequence: TGTGCCAGCAGCCAAGATGAGCTGTCGGGGCAGTTCTTC. Translating gives CASSQDELSGQFF.

This rearrangement joins TRBV18 to TRBJ2-2; 7 bases agree with TRBD1. The CDR3 spans 16 residues. The germline CDR1 and CDR2 sequences are KGHSH and LQKENI. Unmatched junction bases numbered 10, after V lost 3 bases and J lost 6 bases. The DNA of the CDR3 is TGTGCCAGCTCACCCCCCCCCGACAGGGTGCCCGGGGAGCTGTTTTTT. It codes for CASSPPPDRVPGELFF.

The genes are TRBV19 and TRBJ2-1, with TRBD2 matching over 8 bases. Germline V gene data show CDR1 as LNHDA and CDR2 as SQIVND (reference sequence). Unmatched junction bases numbered 8, after V lost 8 bases and J lost 5 bases. CDR3 length equals 14 residues. The chain's CDR3 is CASSTSGANNEQFF. The CDR3 DNA reads as TGTGCCAGTTCAACTAGCGGAGCTAACAATGAGCAGTTCTTC.

This chain uses TRBV7-3 with TRBJ2-4; 8 bases match TRBD2. V lost 2 bases and J lost 7; bases outside the gene matches: 4. The germline V gene encodes CDR1 SGHTA and CDR2 FQGTGA. CDR3 length equals 14 residues. The CDR3 is CASSLWPSGNIQYF. In nucleotides, the CDR3 is TGTGCCAGCAGCTTATGGCCTAGCGGGAACATTCAGTACTTC.

In DNA, the CDR3 is TGTGCCAGCAGCCGGGGAACGGACAACTACGAGCAGTACTTC. Translating gives CASSRGTDNYEQYF. The chain carries TRBV7-6 and TRBJ2-7, with D perhaps assigned TRBD1 or TRBD2 (5 bases each). V was pared by 5 bases and J by 3 bases, with 14 bases between. The CDR3 length is 14 residues. Germline lookup yields CDR1 SGHVS and CDR2 FNYEAQ.

With regard to this clone: Distinct nucleotide sequences in the sample also encode this CDR3. This chain joins TRBV28 and TRBJ1-2, with a weak D call TRBD1 (5 bases). The CDR3 sequence is 13 residues long. From germline, CDR1 is MDHEN and CDR2 SYDVKM. Trimming stripped 3 bases from V and 2 bases from J, with 7 bases between. In DNA form, the CDR3 reads TGTGCCAGCAGTTTGGGACGGAACTATGGCTACACCTTC. Its translation is CASSLGRNYGYTF.

The chain combines TRBV5-1 with TRBJ2-7; D gene ambiguous. V was trimmed by 3 bases and J by 7 bases, leaving 17 bases between them. The CDR3 is 14 amino acids. Germline V gene sequence: CDR1 SGHRS, CDR2 YFSETQ. The CDR3 sequence is CASSSMGNSREQYF. The CDR3 nucleotides are TGCGCCAGCAGCTCAATGGGGAACTCGCGGGAGCAGTACTTC.

The CDR3 DNA reads as TGTGCCAGCAGGTACCGGGACTCTCCCTACAATGAGCAGTTCTTC. Protein product: CASRYRDSPYNEQFF. V and J are TRBV6-6 and TRBJ2-1; a weak D match, TRBD2 (6 bases). CDR1 is MNHNY and CDR2 is SVGAGI in the germline V gene (reference sequence). This CDR3 region has 15 residues. V dropped 6 bases and J dropped 2 bases, with 14 bases sitting between them.

On this clone itself: This sample also contains other DNA sequences that code for the same CDR3. The chain couples TRBV28 to TRBJ1-2; a possible D gene is TRBD1 (6 bases). The CDR3 spans 15 residues. Germline loops: CDR1 MDHEN, CDR2 SYDVKM. Trimming took 5 bases from V and 2 from J, leaving 15 bases between them. The CDR3, as DNA: TGTGCCAGCAGTCCCGGGACAACACTAAACTATGGCTACACCTTC. Translating it yields CASSPGTTLNYGYTF.

The chain combines TRBV6-1 with TRBJ2-4; no reliable D call. This CDR3 has 12 residues. V gave up 2 bases and J gave up 14 bases, with 13 bases separating them. The germline CDR1 and CDR2 sequences are MNHNS and SASEGT. CDR3 nucleotide sequence: TGTGCCAGCAGTGAATCTTCGACTGATAAGTACTTC. Translation: CASSESSTDKYF.

The CDR3 nucleotides read TGTGCCAGCAGTATCTACAATCAGCCCCAGCATTTT. Translation: CASSIYNQPQHF. The V gene is TRBV28, the J gene TRBJ1-5; no clear D gene. The CDR3 length is 12 residues. V was trimmed by 5 bases and J by 3 bases, leaving 5 bases between them. CDR1 is MDHEN, CDR2 SYDVKM, per germline.

The sample holds one count of this clone. The genes are TRBV4-3 and TRBJ2-7, with 11 bases identical to TRBD2. Trimming removed 6 bases from V and 4 bases from J; junction bases left unmatched: 5. The CDR3 has 14 residues. CDR1 and CDR2 from the germline V gene are LGHNA and YSLEER. Here the CDR3 DNA reads TGCGCCAGCAGTCGACTAGCGGGAACTTACGAGCAGTACTTC. Its translation: CASSRLAGTYEQYF.

This sequence joins TRBV13 and TRBJ2-7; 12 nucleotides line up with TRBD1. CDR1 and CDR2 from the germline V gene are PRHDT and FYEKMQ (reference sequence). The CDR3 covers 15 residues. Trimming cost V 5 bases and J 4 bases; bases outside gene matches: 6. CDR3 region: CASSRDRGRGYEQYF. CDR3 bases: TGTGCCAGCAGCAGGGACAGGGGGCGCGGGTACGAGCAGTACTTC.

The chain employs TRBV27 and TRBJ2-2, with D unclear. Trimming stripped 5 bases from V and 6 bases from J, with 19 bases between. Germline CDR1 reads MNHEY; CDR2 reads SMNVEV (reference sequence). This CDR3 has 16 residues. The DNA for the CDR3 is TGTGCCAGCAGTGAACAGCCGGGCACCGGACCCGGGGAGCTGTTTTTT. Residues: CASSEQPGTGPGELFF.

This chain joins TRBV5-1 and TRBJ2-7; 9 bases agree with TRBD1. Germline assignment: CDR1 SGHRS and CDR2 YFSETQ. J was trimmed by 5 bases and V by 0 bases; bases with no gene match: 6. CDR3 length equals 15 residues. CDR3 sequence reads: CASSLGDRVDHEQYF. CDR3 nucleotide sequence: TGCGCCAGCAGCTTGGGGGACAGGGTAGACCACGAGCAGTACTTC.

Comment on this clone: The junction and the germline gene differ at one end; a read error may be behind it. The chain has TRBV28 and TRBJ2-3; tentative D call: TRBD2 (5 bases). The CDR3 loop spans 16 amino acids. CDR1 is MDHEN, CDR2 SYDVKM, per germline. The DNA for the CDR3 is TGTGCCACCAGTAAGCGGTCTTGGCGGAACACAGATACGCAGTATTTT. This sequence encodes CATSKRSWRNTDTQYF.

In this sample, this clone turned up once. The V and J genes are TRBV19 and TRBJ2-7; unclear D gene. This CDR3 is 13 amino acids long. Trimming removed 4 bases at V and 6 bases at J, with 13 bases between. The V gene's germline CDR1 is LNHDA and CDR2 SQIVND (reference sequence). The CDR3 DNA follows: TGTGCCAGTAGTACCCTATTACCCGCCGAGCAGTACTTC. As protein: CASSTLLPAEQYF.

The chain has TRBV28 and TRBJ1-3; D uncertain. CDR3 length equals 14 residues. Germline V lookup: CDR1 MDHEN, CDR2 SYDVKM. V shed 6 bases and J shed 0 bases, with 9 bases lying between them. The CDR3 region has the DNA TGTGCCAGCAGGACGGCGAGCTCTGGAAACACCATATATTTT. Protein product: CASRTASSGNTIYF.

The chain recombines TRBV10-3 with TRBJ1-2, with a possible D match to TRBD1 (6 bases). CDR3 length equals 14 residues. V was cut by 3 bases and J by 3 bases, with 11 bases left in between. The germline CDR1 and CDR2 sequences are ENHRY and SYGVKD. This CDR3 is CAISEGNRDYGYTF. The CDR3 DNA sequence: TGTGCCATCAGTGAAGGAAACAGGGACTATGGCTACACCTTC.

The DNA for the CDR3 is TGTGCCAGCTCACCAACTTTGGGCTCCACTCTCACCTACAATGAGCAGTTCTTC. Protein sequence: CASSPTLGSTLTYNEQFF. This rearrangement joins TRBV18 to TRBJ2-1; D not resolved. The CDR3 totals 18 residues. Trimming took 2 bases from V and 2 from J, leaving 19 bases between them. Germline values: CDR1 KGHSH, CDR2 LQKENI.

The V and J genes are TRBV25-1 and TRBJ1-1; 10 nucleotides align to TRBD1. CDR3 size: 15 residues. With 6 bases clipped from V and 7 bases from J, the junction kept 11 bases outside the gene matches. Germline loops: CDR1 MGHDK, CDR2 SYGVNS. Written as DNA, the CDR3 is TGTGCCAGCAGGGTATCGACAGGGGGCGACCGTGAAGCTTTCTTT. It translates to CASRVSTGGDREAFF.

The genes are TRBV5-1 and TRBJ1-2, with TRBD1 matching over 9 bases. CDR3 length equals 13 residues. Germline V gives CDR1 SGHRS, CDR2 YFSETQ. The ends lost 3 bases at V and 6 bases at J; junction bases unmatched: 3. CDR3 protein: CASSYRQGDGYTF. Here the CDR3 DNA reads TGCGCCAGCAGCTATCGACAGGGGGATGGCTACACCTTC. The entire variable domain, with the rest obtained from reference TRBV5-1 and TRBJ1-2, is as follows: KAGVTQTPRYLIKTRGQQVTLSCSPISGHRSVSWYQQTPGQGLQFLFEYFSETQRNKGNFPGRFSGRQFSNSRSEMNVSTLELGDSALYLCASSYRQGDGYTFGSGTRLTVV.